The text below deals with one TCR beta chain. Antigen unknown. The sample originates from a study of Ad26.COV2.S vaccination and SARS-CoV-2 variants. The overall study: Donor got 5x10^10 or 1x10^11 viral particles of Ad26.COV2.S.

Germline V gene lookup returns CDR1 LNHDA and CDR2 SQIVND (reference sequence). V shed 1 base and J shed 3 bases, with 9 bases lying between them. CDR3 size: 14 residues. Study-level results: Measurements of TCR breadth and depth may have given underestimates of the total T cell responses.

The treatment is: about 20 received Ad26.COV2.S at low or high dose, single or two shots; five or six received placebo; per-sample allocation not given. Samples analyzed were those drawn on day 63 after the first vaccine or placebo injection. This table comes from immunoSEQ multiplex PCR, and its TCRdb copy is limited to in-frame clones, with some not included. The data contain around 450,000 clones, roughly 90% of them singletons. The sequenced sample was peripheral blood, obtained in a trial of Ad26.COV2.S vaccine versus placebo. The receptor's source is a person aged 18-60 years who received the Ad26.COV2.S COVID-19 vaccine or a placebo. The rearrangement uses TRBV19 and TRBJ1-1; D is undetermined. CDR3 nucleotide sequence: TGTGCCAGTAGTATAGCGTTCAGCGACACTGAAGCTTTCTTT. This sequence encodes CASSIAFSDTEAFF.